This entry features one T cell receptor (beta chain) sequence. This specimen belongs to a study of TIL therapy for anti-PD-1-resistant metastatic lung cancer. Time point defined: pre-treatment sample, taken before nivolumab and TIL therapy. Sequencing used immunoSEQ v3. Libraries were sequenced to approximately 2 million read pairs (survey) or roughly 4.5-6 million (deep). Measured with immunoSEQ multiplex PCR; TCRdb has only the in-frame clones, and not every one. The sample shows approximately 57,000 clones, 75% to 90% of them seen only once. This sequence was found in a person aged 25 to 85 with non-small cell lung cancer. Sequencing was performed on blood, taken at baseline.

CDR3 coding DNA: TGTGCCAGCAGTTCGGTGGGGGGGAGCAATCAGCCCCAGCATTTT. Protein sequence: CASSSVGGSNQPQHF. This chain links TRBV6-6 with TRBJ1-5; D may be TRBD1 (5 bases). Trimming took off 4 bases at V and 1 base at J, with 11 bases between the two ends. The CDR3 consists of 15 residues. Germline CDR1 is MNHNY and CDR2 is SVGAGI (reference sequence).